The next 32 T cell receptor beta chains were all read from a single sample in a study of cytomegalovirus exposure and HLA in healthy donors. It was with 60 Vbeta and 13 Jbeta primers that the PCR ran. Method: immunoSEQ multiplex PCR; TCRdb's copy keeps in-frame clones and lacks some. The sample holds approximately 150,000 clones, roughly 80% seen once. Source material: PBMCs. These receptors were taken from a human donor in good health.

V is TRBV2 and J is TRBJ2-1, with 8 bases fitting TRBD2. CDR1 is SNHLY, CDR2 FYNNEI, per germline. The length of the CDR3 is 15 residues. The ends lost 1 base at V and 4 bases at J; junction bases unmatched: 3. In DNA, the CDR3 is TGTGCCAGCAGTGAAGAGGTAGCGGGGTACAATGAGCAGTTCTTC. Translation gives CASSEEVAGYNEQFF.

This clone was seen a few times. This sequence joins TRBV7-9 and TRBJ2-3; 8 bases are a match to TRBD2. Germline-derived CDR1 and CDR2 are SEHNR and FQNEAQ (reference sequence). CDR3 size: 17 residues. The ends lost 6 bases at V and 2 bases at J; junction bases unmatched: 13. The CDR3 sequence: CASRPAQAGAYTDTQYF. The CDR3 coding sequence is TGTGCCAGCAGGCCCGCCCAAGCGGGGGCCTACACAGATACGCAGTATTTT.

The chain recombines TRBV6-1 with TRBJ2-3, with TRBD2 matching 11 bases. This CDR3 is 14 amino acids long. Per the germline V gene, CDR1 is MNHNS and CDR2 is SASEGT. J lost 1 base, V lost 10 bases, and 4 bases had no gene match. CDR3 in amino acids: CAIQLAGGTDTQYF. In nucleotides, the CDR3 is TGTGCCATCCAACTAGCGGGGGGCACAGATACGCAGTATTTT.

The V call is TRBV19, the J call TRBJ1-1; D is ambiguous. The V end was cut by 1 base, the J end by 4 bases, with 10 bases between. CDR1 is LNHDA, CDR2 SQIVND, per germline (reference sequence). There are 14 residues in the CDR3. CDR3 nucleotides: TGTGCCAGTAGTATAGGCGGACTAGGCACTGAAGCTTTCTTT. Translating it yields CASSIGGLGTEAFF.

This chain connects TRBV27 to TRBJ1-1, with 9 bases matching TRBD1. The germline V gene has CDR1 MNHEY and CDR2 SMNVEV (reference sequence). Trimming took 5 bases from V and 8 from J; bases not matched to a gene: 9. The length of the CDR3 is 14 residues. CDR3 DNA: TGTGCCAGCAGTCCGGACAGGGGCCCCGAAGAAGCTTTCTTT. Its protein is CASSPDRGPEEAFF.

The chain combines TRBV10-3 with TRBJ2-5; TRBD2 matches at 10 bases. Germline values: CDR1 ENHRY, CDR2 SYGVKD. V lost 5 bases to trimming and J lost 5 bases; unmatched junction nucleotides: 5. The CDR3 extends over 14 amino acids. CDR3 in DNA: TGTGCCATCAGTAGAAGCGGGGGGGCGGAGACCCAGTACTTC. Amino acids: CAISRSGGAETQYF.

The chain combines TRBV19 with TRBJ2-5; D is uncertain. The CDR3 contains 12 residues. The V end lost 10 bases, the J end lost 5 bases, and 14 bases lay between the germline ends. Germline lookup yields CDR1 LNHDA and CDR2 SQIVND (reference sequence). This CDR3 is CATQAGRETQYF. The CDR3 DNA reads TGTGCCACCCAGGCCGGAAGGGAGACCCAGTACTTC.

This chain joins TRBV19 and TRBJ2-5; D is perhaps TRBD2 (6 bases). Germline V gene data show CDR1 as LNHDA and CDR2 as SQIVND (reference sequence). The CDR3 consists of 13 residues. V shed 1 base and J shed 5 bases, with 8 bases lying between them. The CDR3 region has the DNA TGTGCCAGTAGTATAGGGGGGGAGGAGACCCAGTACTTC. Protein sequence: CASSIGGEETQYF.

This chain connects TRBV7-2 to TRBJ2-3; D may be TRBD2 (6 bases). V lost 0 bases, J lost 1 base, and 8 bases lay in between. Germline lookup yields CDR1 SGHTA and CDR2 FQGNSA. The CDR3 totals 15 residues. CDR3 protein: CASSLAGSRTDTQYF. CDR3 DNA: TGTGCCAGCAGCTTAGCCGGGAGTCGCACAGATACGCAGTATTTT.

This clone showed up just a few times. The chain has TRBV7-8 and TRBJ2-7, with TRBD2 matching 12 bases. This CDR3 contains 15 residues. Looked up from germline, CDR1 is SGHVS and CDR2 is FQNEAQ. V dropped 4 bases and J dropped 2; count of bases not matched to a gene: 3. Written as DNA, the CDR3 is TGTGCCAGCAGCTGGGGACTAGCGGGCACCTACGAGCAGTACTTC. Encoded protein: CASSWGLAGTYEQYF.

The chain has TRBV4-3 and TRBJ1-2, with D possibly being TRBD1 (5 bases). Germline values: CDR1 LGHNA, CDR2 YSLEER. Trimming shortened V by 1 base and J by 8 bases, and 14 bases separated the two germline ends. CDR3 length equals 14 residues. Here the CDR3 DNA reads TGCGCCAGCAGCCAAGGGGGCAGCCTCGGGGGCTACACCTTC. It yields the protein CASSQGGSLGGYTF.

For the CDR3, the DNA is TGCGCCAGCAGCTCGGAACTAGCGGGGAAAGAGACCCAGTACTTC. Translated, it gives CASSSELAGKETQYF. The V call is TRBV5-1, the J call TRBJ2-5; 10 positions agree with TRBD2. Germline trimming cut 3 bases from V and 3 bases from J; bases unmatched to any gene: 5. Germline loops: CDR1 SGHRS, CDR2 YFSETQ. This CDR3 is 15 amino acids long.

This clone was picked up one time. The chain couples TRBV7-2 to TRBJ1-1, with TRBD1 identical over 10 bases. CDR1 and CDR2 (germline): SGHTA, FQGNSA. The CDR3 contains 14 residues. V lost 5 bases and J lost 3; bases outside the gene matches: 3. CDR3 sequence: CASSPDRGDTEAFF. CDR3 in DNA: TGTGCCAGCAGCCCGGACAGGGGGGACACTGAAGCTTTCTTT. Variable domain in full (rest from reference TRBV7-2 and TRBJ1-1): GAGVSQSPSNKVTEKGKDVELRCDPISGHTALYWYRQSLGQGLEFLIYFQGNSAPDKSGLPSDRFSAERTGGSVSTLTIQRTQQEDSAVYLCASSPDRGDTEAFFGQGTRLTVV.

This chain connects TRBV27 to TRBJ2-1, with 9 bases lining up with TRBD2. Germline-derived CDR1 and CDR2 are MNHEY and SMNVEV (reference sequence). Trimming removed 3 bases from V and 6 bases from J; junction bases left unmatched: 9. This CDR3 has 16 amino acids. Here the CDR3 DNA reads TGTGCCAGCAGTTTCTTTGGCGGGGGGGCTCGCAATGAGCAGTTCTTC. It codes for CASSFFGGGARNEQFF.

The count of this clone is one. This chain links TRBV7-9 with TRBJ1-1; TRBD1 matches 9 bases. CDR3 length equals 13 residues. With 5 bases clipped from V and 13 bases from J, the junction kept 11 bases outside the gene matches. In germline, CDR1 is SEHNR, CDR2 FQNEAQ (reference sequence). The CDR3 DNA sequence: TGTGCCAGCAGCGCGGACAGGGGATTTGAGGTTTTCTTT. Residues: CASSADRGFEVFF.

V usage is TRBV27 and J usage is TRBJ1-5, with D perhaps TRBD1 (6 bases). Germline CDR1 reads MNHEY; CDR2 reads SMNVEV (reference sequence). The CDR3 loop spans 12 amino acids. Trimming removed 6 bases at V and 6 bases at J, with 9 bases between. Here the CDR3 DNA reads TGTGCCAGCAGCAAAGGGGGTCAGCCCCAGCATTTT. Its translation: CASSKGGQPQHF.

This chain links TRBV27 with TRBJ2-5; a weak D match, TRBD2 (6 bases). CDR1 and CDR2 from the germline V gene are MNHEY and SMNVEV (reference sequence). The CDR3 length is 14 residues. Trimming took 3 bases from V and 2 from J, leaving 10 bases between them. The DNA for the CDR3 is TGTGCCAGCAGTTTGGTGGGAGGACAAGAGACCCAGTACTTC. Amino acid sequence: CASSLVGGQETQYF.

The chain carries TRBV11-2 and TRBJ2-3; TRBD2 aligns across 7 bases. The V gene's germline CDR1 is SGHAT and CDR2 FQNNGV. V shed 1 base and J 3 bases; nucleotides not matched to a gene: 4. The CDR3 length is 15 residues. In DNA form, the CDR3 reads TGTGCCAGCAGCTTAGGGATAGCGGGTACAGATACGCAGTATTTT. As protein: CASSLGIAGTDTQYF.

This chain joins TRBV5-1 and TRBJ2-5; 8 nucleotides agree with TRBD1. Losses at the gene ends were 3 bases for V and 5 bases for J; bases not matched to a gene: 9. The V gene's germline CDR1 is SGHRS and CDR2 YFSETQ. The CDR3 totals 15 residues. The CDR3 DNA reads as TGCGCCAGCAGCTACTCGGGACAGGTGGGGGAGACCCAGTACTTC. This translates into CASSYSGQVGETQYF.

The CDR3 spells CASGTGYYGYTF. The DNA of the CDR3 is TGTGCCAGCGGGACAGGGTACTATGGCTACACCTTC. J is TRBJ1-2 and V is TRBV27; 9 positions match TRBD1. The germline gives CDR1 MNHEY, CDR2 SMNVEV (reference sequence). The junction had 1 base not matched to a gene; V was cut back by 8 bases and J by 3 bases. The CDR3 spans 12 residues.

The chain joins TRBV5-4 to TRBJ1-2, with unresolved D. This CDR3 contains 14 residues. Trimming removed 4 bases at V and 2 bases at J, with 12 bases between. Germline V CDR1 and CDR2: SGHNT, YYREEE (reference sequence). The CDR3 DNA sequence: TGTGCCAGCAGCCCGAAGACGGAGAACTATGGCTACACCTTC. The encoded protein is CASSPKTENYGYTF.

CDR3 nucleotide sequence: TGTGCCAGCAGCCCCCAGGGGGCTTGGGGCTACACCTTC. It translates to CASSPQGAWGYTF. This sequence joins TRBV7-9 and TRBJ1-2, with 8 bases lining up with TRBD1. V lost 5 bases, J lost 8 bases, and 7 bases stayed unmatched. Germline CDR1 reads SEHNR; CDR2 reads FQNEAQ (reference sequence). This CDR3 spans 13 amino acids. The full variable domain, with the rest looked up from reference TRBV7-9 and TRBJ1-2, is DTGVSQNPRHKITKRGQNVTFRCDPISEHNRLYWYRQTLGQGPEFLTYFQNEAQLEKSRLLSDRFSAERPKGSFSTLEIQRTEQGDSAMYLCASSPQGAWGYTFGSGTRLTVV.

V usage is TRBV7-2 and J usage is TRBJ1-2; the D gene is possibly TRBD1 (6 bases). The CDR3 runs 14 residues. Germline V gives CDR1 SGHTA, CDR2 FQGNSA. V was clipped by 1 base and J by 3 bases, with 9 bases between them. CDR3: CASSLDAGDYGYTF. Here the CDR3 DNA reads TGTGCCAGCAGCTTAGACGCAGGGGACTATGGCTACACCTTC.

The genes are TRBV5-4 and TRBJ1-1; D is possibly TRBD1 (6 bases). The CDR3 totals 15 residues. Germline V gene lookup returns CDR1 SGHNT and CDR2 YYREEE (reference sequence). Deletions cut 2 bases from V and 5 bases from J, with 16 bases between. CDR3 residues: CASSLGGAARTEAFF. CDR3 DNA: TGTGCCAGCAGCTTAGGGGGAGCCGCCAGAACTGAAGCTTTCTTT.

The chain joins TRBV18 to TRBJ1-5; TRBD1 agrees at 7 bases. The CDR3 spans 15 residues. Germline CDR1 reads KGHSH; CDR2 reads LQKENI. V lost 5 bases, J lost 3 bases, and 7 bases stayed unmatched. This chain's CDR3 is CASSNSRGSNQPQHF. CDR3 nucleotides: TGTGCCAGCTCAAACTCCAGGGGGTCCAATCAGCCCCAGCATTTT.

This sequence joins TRBV10-3 and TRBJ2-2; 10 nucleotides match TRBD2. The V gene's germline CDR1 is ENHRY and CDR2 SYGVKD. This CDR3 has 14 amino acids. The trim removed 7 bases at V and 5 bases at J, leaving 4 bases unmatched. CDR3 in amino acids: CAIKTSGRTGELFF. CDR3 DNA sequence: TGTGCCATCAAGACTAGCGGGCGAACCGGGGAGCTGTTTTTT.

The chain combines TRBV15 with TRBJ1-6; D unresolved. Trimming shortened V by 0 bases and J by 6 bases, and 6 bases separated the two germline ends. Germline assignment: CDR1 LNHNV and CDR2 YYDKDF (reference sequence). The CDR3 is made up of 14 amino acids. CDR3 residues: CATSREQSNSPLHF. DNA for the CDR3: TGTGCCACCAGCAGAGAACAGAGTAATTCACCCCTCCACTTT.

This clone turned up a few times. This chain joins TRBV6-6 and TRBJ1-1, with D maybe TRBD1 (6 bases). The germline V and J ends were trimmed by 5 bases and 11 bases, with 15 bases remaining between them. The germline gives CDR1 MNHNY, CDR2 SVGAGI (reference sequence). There are 12 residues in the CDR3. CDR3 protein: CASSALLQGAFF. In DNA, the CDR3 is TGTGCCAGCAGTGCCCTGTTACAGGGCGCTTTCTTT.

The rearrangement links TRBV5-6 to TRBJ2-1, with 10 bases matching TRBD2. The germline gives CDR1 SGHDT, CDR2 YYEEEE. The junction had 8 bases not matched to a gene; V was cut back by 3 bases and J by 2 bases. This CDR3 spans 17 amino acids. For the CDR3, the DNA is TGTGCCAGCAGCTGGGATCTTAGCGGGGGGCCCTACAATGAGCAGTTCTTC. Its protein is CASSWDLSGGPYNEQFF. Full variable domain (remainder filled in from reference TRBV5-6 and TRBJ2-1): DAGVTQSPTHLIKTRGQQVTLRCSPKSGHDTVSWYQQALGQGPQFIFQYYEEEERQRGNFPDRFSGHQFPNYSSELNVNALLLGDSALYLCASSWDLSGGPYNEQFFGPGTRLTVL.

This rearrangement joins TRBV7-2 to TRBJ2-2, with a tentative D call TRBD2 (5 bases). Germline V gene lookup returns CDR1 SGHTA and CDR2 FQGNSA. The length of the CDR3 is 17 residues. The ends were cut back, 1 base at V and 7 bases at J, with 19 bases in the middle. As DNA, the CDR3 is TGTGCCAGCAGCTTAGATCTCCGAGCGGCAGCCGGCGGGGAGCTGTTTTTT. Amino acid sequence: CASSLDLRAAAGGELFF.

The chain joins TRBV10-3 to TRBJ2-2; 8 bases map to TRBD2. Germline V gene lookup returns CDR1 ENHRY and CDR2 SYGVKD. V dropped 6 bases and J dropped 4; count of bases not matched to a gene: 10. The CDR3 spans 16 residues. The chain's CDR3 is CAIRDSRGDGTGELFF. The DNA for the CDR3 is TGTGCCATCAGGGACTCGCGGGGGGACGGCACCGGGGAGCTGTTTTTT.

The rearrangement uses TRBV27 and TRBJ1-1; D is undetermined. From germline, CDR1 is MNHEY and CDR2 SMNVEV (reference sequence). The CDR3 has 14 amino acids. V lost 5 bases, J lost 4 bases, and 14 bases lay in between. This CDR3 is CASSPLTHGTEAFF. CDR3 coding DNA: TGTGCCAGCAGTCCCTTAACCCACGGCACTGAAGCTTTCTTT.